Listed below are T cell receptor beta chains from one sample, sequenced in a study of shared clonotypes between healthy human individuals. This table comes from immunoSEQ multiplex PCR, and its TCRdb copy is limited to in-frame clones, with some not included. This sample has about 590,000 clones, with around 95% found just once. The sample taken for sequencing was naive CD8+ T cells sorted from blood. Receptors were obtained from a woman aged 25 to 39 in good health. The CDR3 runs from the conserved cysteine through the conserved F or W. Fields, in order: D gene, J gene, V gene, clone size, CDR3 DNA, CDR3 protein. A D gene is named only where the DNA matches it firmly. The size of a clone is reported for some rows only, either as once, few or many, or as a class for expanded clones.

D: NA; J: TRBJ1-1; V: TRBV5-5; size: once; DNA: TGTGCCAGCAGCCCAGGGGATTACCCTGAAGCTTTCTTT; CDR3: CASSPGDYPEAFF
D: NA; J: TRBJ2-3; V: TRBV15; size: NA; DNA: TGTGCCACCAGCCCTTTTTGGCACGGCGGCACAGATACGCAGTATTTT; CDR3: CATSPFWHGGTDTQYF
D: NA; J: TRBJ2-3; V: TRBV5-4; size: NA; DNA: TGTGCCAGCAGCTTGGCCGGGACGGCAGCCACAGATACGCAGTATTTT; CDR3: CASSLAGTAATDTQYF
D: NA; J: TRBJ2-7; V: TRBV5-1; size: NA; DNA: TGCGCCAGCAGCCCTAGGGGGGAAGTCAACGAGCAGTACTTC; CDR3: CASSPRGEVNEQYF
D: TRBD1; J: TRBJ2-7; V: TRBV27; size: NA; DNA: TGTGCCAGCAGTTCCCCCCGGACAGGGGGTCCCTACGAGCAGTACTTC; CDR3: CASSSPRTGGPYEQYF
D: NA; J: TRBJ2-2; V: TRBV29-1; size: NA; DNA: TGCAGCGTTGTTGAAGGGAAGGGCACCGGGGAGCTGTTTTTT; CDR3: CSVVEGKGTGELFF
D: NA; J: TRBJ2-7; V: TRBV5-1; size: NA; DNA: TGCGCCAGCAGCCACCTTACCCCCGGTGCGGTATCCTACGAGCAGTACTTC; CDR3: CASSHLTPGAVSYEQYF
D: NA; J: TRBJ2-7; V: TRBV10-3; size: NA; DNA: TGTGCCATCGGCGGGTACAGCTCCTACGAGCAGTACTTC; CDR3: CAIGGYSSYEQYF
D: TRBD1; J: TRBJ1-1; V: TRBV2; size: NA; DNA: TGTGCCAGCAGAGGGACAGGGGCCCTCTTAGCTGAAGCTTTCTTT; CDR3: CASRGTGALLAEAFF
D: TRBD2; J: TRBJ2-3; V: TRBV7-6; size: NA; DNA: TGTGCCAGCAGCTTAGCGGGGGGGGGACTTATCACAGATACGCAGTATTTT; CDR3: CASSLAGGGLITDTQYF
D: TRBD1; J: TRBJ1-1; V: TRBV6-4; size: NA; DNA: TGTGCCAGCAGCCCGACAGGGCCGATGAACACTGAAGCTTTCTTT; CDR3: CASSPTGPMNTEAFF
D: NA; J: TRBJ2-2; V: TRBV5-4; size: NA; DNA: TGTGCCAGCAGCTTGGGGCCCTTAGGCACCGGGGAGCTGTTTTTT; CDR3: CASSLGPLGTGELFF
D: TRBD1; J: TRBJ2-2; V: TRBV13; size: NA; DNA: TGTGCCAGCAGCTTACGGTGGACAGGGCCGAACACCGGGGAGCTGTTTTTT; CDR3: CASSLRWTGPNTGELFF
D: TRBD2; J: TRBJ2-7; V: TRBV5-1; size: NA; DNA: TGCGCCAGCAGCTTGTACCTAGCGGGAGGGGACGAGCAGTACTTC; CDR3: CASSLYLAGGDEQYF
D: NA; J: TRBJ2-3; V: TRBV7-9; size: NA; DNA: TGTGCCAGCAGCTTGCCGATGGTAAGGGATACGCAGTATTTT; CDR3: CASSLPMVRDTQYF
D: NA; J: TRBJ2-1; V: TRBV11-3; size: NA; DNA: TGTGCCAGCAGCTTAGGACAGTACAATGAGCAGTTCTTC; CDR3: CASSLGQYNEQFF
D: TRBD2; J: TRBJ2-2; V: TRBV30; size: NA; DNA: TGTGCCGGGATACTAGCGGGAGTTGTAACCGGGGAGCTGTTTTTT; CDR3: CAGILAGVVTGELFF
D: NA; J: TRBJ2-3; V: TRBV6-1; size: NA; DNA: TGTGCCAGCAGTGCGAGTAGCGGAGATACGCAGTATTTT; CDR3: CASSASSGDTQYF
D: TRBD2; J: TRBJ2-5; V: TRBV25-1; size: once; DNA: TGTGCCAGCAGTGAGCTAGCGGGGTCGCAGACCCAGTACTTC; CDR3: CASSELAGSQTQYF
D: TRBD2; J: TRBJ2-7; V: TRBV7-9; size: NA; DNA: TGTGCCAGCAGCTCCGGACTAGATAAGTACGAGCAGTACTTC; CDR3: CASSSGLDKYEQYF
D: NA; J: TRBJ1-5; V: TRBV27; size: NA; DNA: TGTGCCAGCAGTTTAGGCGGGGAAGGACAGCCCCAGCATTTT; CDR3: CASSLGGEGQPQHF
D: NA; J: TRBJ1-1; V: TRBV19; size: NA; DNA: TGTGCCACCGTGGGATTGAACACTGAAGCTTTCTTT; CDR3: CATVGLNTEAFF
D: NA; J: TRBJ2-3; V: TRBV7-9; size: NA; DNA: TGTGCCAGCAGCTTAGTGCCAGGGGGGTATGGAGATACGCAGTATTTT; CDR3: CASSLVPGGYGDTQYF
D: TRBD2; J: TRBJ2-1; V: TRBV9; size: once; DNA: TGTGCCAGCAGCGTAGTGGACGCGGGGAGGGGTGTTGATGAGCAGTTCTTC; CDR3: CASSVVDAGRGVDEQFF
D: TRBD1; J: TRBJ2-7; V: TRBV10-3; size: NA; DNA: TGTGCCATCAGTGATCCTCCGAACAGGGGCAGCTACGAGCAGTACTTC; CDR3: CAISDPPNRGSYEQYF
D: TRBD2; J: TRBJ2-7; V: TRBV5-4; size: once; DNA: TGTGCCAGCAGCCTCGGGACTAGCGGATCATCCTACGAGCAGTACTTC; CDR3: CASSLGTSGSSYEQYF
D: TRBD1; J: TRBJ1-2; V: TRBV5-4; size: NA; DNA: TGTGCCAGCAGCTTGAAGGGGGCGGTTGGAGGCTACACCTTC; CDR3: CASSLKGAVGGYTF
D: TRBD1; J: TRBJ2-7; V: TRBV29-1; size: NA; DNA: TGCAGCGTTCAGAACAGGGGAGACTACGAGCAGTACTTC; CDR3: CSVQNRGDYEQYF
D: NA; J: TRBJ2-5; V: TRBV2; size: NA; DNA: TGTGCCAGCAGTGAATTTTTGGACAGTCGGTTGGAGACCCAGTACTTC; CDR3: CASSEFLDSRLETQYF
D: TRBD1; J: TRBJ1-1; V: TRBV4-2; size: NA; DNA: TGTGCCAGCAGTTCGACAATAACAGGGGTGGACACTGAAGCTTTCTTT; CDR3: CASSSTITGVDTEAFF
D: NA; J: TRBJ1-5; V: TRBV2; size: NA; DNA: TGTGCCAGCAGTGTAGGGACGGTTAGCAATCAGCCCCAGCATTTT; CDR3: CASSVGTVSNQPQHF
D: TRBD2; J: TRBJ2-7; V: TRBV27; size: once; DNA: TGTGCCAGCAGTGGGGGAGGGCGGGGAGACTACGAGCAGTACTTC; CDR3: CASSGGGRGDYEQYF
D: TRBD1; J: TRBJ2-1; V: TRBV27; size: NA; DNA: TGTGCCAGCAGTTTATATCAGGGGGTAAAGGGCAATGAGCAGTTCTTC; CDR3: CASSLYQGVKGNEQFF
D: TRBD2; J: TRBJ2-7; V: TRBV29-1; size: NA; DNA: TGCAGCGCCGTAGCGGGACTCTCCTACGAGCAGTACTTC; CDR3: CSAVAGLSYEQYF
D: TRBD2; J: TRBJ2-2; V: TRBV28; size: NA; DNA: TGTGCCAGCAGCCGAACCCACGGGAGGGCCTTAATTAGCGGGGAGCTGTTTTTT; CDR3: CASSRTHGRALISGELFF
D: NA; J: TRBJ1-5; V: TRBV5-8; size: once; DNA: TGTGCCAGCAGCTTACTGGGGGGGGTCCATCAGCCCCAGCATTTT; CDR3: CASSLLGGVHQPQHF
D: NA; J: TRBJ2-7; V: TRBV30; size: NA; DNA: TGTGCCTGGAGGAGAGGTCACTTGCAGTACTTC; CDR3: CAWRRGHLQYF
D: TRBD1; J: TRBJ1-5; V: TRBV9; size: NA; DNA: TGTGCCAGCAGCGGCGGTCCGGGACAGACCAATCAGCCCCAGCATTTT; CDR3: CASSGGPGQTNQPQHF
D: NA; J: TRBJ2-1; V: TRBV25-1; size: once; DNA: TGTGCCAGCAGTGAATTGAATGAGCAGTTCTTC; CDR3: CASSELNEQFF
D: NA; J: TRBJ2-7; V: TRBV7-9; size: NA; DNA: TGTGCCAGCAGCTCCGGCCGTCGGACCTCCTACGAGCAGTACTTC; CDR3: CASSSGRRTSYEQYF
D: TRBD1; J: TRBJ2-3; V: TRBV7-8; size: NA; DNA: TGTGCCAGCAGCTTGGCCGGGACAGGGATCACAGATACGCAGTATTTT; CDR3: CASSLAGTGITDTQYF
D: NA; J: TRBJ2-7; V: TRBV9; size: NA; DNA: TGTGCCAGCAGCCGCTCATCCGGGCAGGAGATCCCTCGAGAGCAGTACTTC; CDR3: CASSRSSGQEIPREQYF
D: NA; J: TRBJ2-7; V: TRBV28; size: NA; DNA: TGTGCCAGCAGTTTCCCCGGGGAGCAGTACTTC; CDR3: CASSFPGEQYF
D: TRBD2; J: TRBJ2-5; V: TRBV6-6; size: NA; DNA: TGTGCCAGCACCCATGGGGTAGCGGGACTATCGGAGACCCAGTACTTC; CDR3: CASTHGVAGLSETQYF
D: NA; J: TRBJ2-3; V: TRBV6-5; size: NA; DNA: TGTGCCAGCAGTTACTCCGCAGGGGACACAGATACGCAGTATTTT; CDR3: CASSYSAGDTDTQYF
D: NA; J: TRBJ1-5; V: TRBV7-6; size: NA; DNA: TGTGCCAGCAGCGCCGGATACGACAGTTTTAGCAATCAGCCCCAGCATTTT; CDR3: CASSAGYDSFSNQPQHF
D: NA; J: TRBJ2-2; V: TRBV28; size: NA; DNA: TGTGCCAGCAGTTTTCGAGTAGTTACCGGGGAGCTGTTTTTT; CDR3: CASSFRVVTGELFF